Each of the 31 T cell receptor beta chains below was sequenced from the same sample in a study of PD-L1 blockade in urothelial cancer (TCRdb year 2017). The method was the immunoSEQ multiplex PCR assay. The clones in this table, taken by TCRdb from immuneACCESS, are in-frame only. Not every clone is retained; where verified, under half of the shortfall comes from an unresolved V gene, and the cause of the rest is unknown. The sample table contains tens of thousands of clones; only one count was recorded for around 86% of them. The ten largest account for under 15% of the sample. What the time point label conveys for this sample: pretreatment peripheral blood. This material consisted of PBMCs, taken around atezolizumab (anti-PD-L1) treatment. The origin of the receptors is a man in his sixties with urothelial cancer.

About this clone: A junction end diverges from the germline sequence, so it may reflect a read error. This chain connects TRBV13 to TRBJ1-2, with 9 nucleotides matching TRBD1. This CDR3 is built from 16 residues. The V gene's germline CDR1 is PRHDT and CDR2 FYEKMQ (reference sequence). In DNA form, the CDR3 reads TGTGCCGGCAGCCCTCGAAGGACAGGGGAGGTTTATGGCTACACCTTC. This gives the protein CAGSPRRTGEVYGYTF.

The chain combines TRBV7-3 with TRBJ2-1; possible D gene TRBD2, 7 bases. Germline V lookup: CDR1 SGHTA, CDR2 FQGTGA. V lost 5 bases and J 3 bases, leaving 17 bases between the germline ends. The CDR3 is made up of 16 amino acids. DNA for the CDR3: TGTGCCAGCAGCCCACTGGGGGGGGCGGGCTACAATGAGCAGTTCTTC. It encodes CASSPLGGAGYNEQFF.

The chain couples TRBV7-9 to TRBJ2-1; 11 bases map to TRBD2. V gave up 2 bases and J gave up 7 bases; unmatched junction bases: 4. The V gene's germline CDR1 is SEHNR and CDR2 FQNEAQ (reference sequence). This CDR3 has 15 residues. The CDR3 reads CASSLLLAGVNEQFF. The CDR3, as DNA: TGTGCCAGCAGCTTACTACTAGCGGGGGTGAATGAGCAGTTCTTC.

This clone was seen a handful of times. This chain links TRBV2 with TRBJ1-1, with D unresolved. V was cut by 7 bases and J by 1 base, with 10 bases left in between. The germline gives CDR1 SNHLY, CDR2 FYNNEI. The length of the CDR3 is 13 residues. This CDR3 reads CASMKGANTEAFF. The DNA for the CDR3 is TGTGCCAGCATGAAGGGAGCGAACACTGAAGCTTTCTTT.

This chain links TRBV7-8 with TRBJ2-5; D possibly corresponds to TRBD1 (5 bases). CDR3 size: 14 residues. CDR1 is SGHVS, CDR2 FQNEAQ, per germline. V lost 3 bases, J lost 0 bases, and 8 bases lay in between. Here the CDR3 reads CASSLTENQETQYF. The CDR3 bases are TGTGCCAGCAGCTTGACAGAGAACCAAGAGACCCAGTACTTC.

J is TRBJ1-2 and V is TRBV6-1; tentatively, D is TRBD1 (5 bases). V lost 6 bases to trimming and J lost 0 bases, with 5 bases between them. CDR3 size: 12 residues. Per the germline V gene, CDR1 is MNHNS and CDR2 is SASEGT. This CDR3 is CASRDTNYGYTF. CDR3 DNA sequence: TGTGCCAGCAGGGACACTAACTATGGCTACACCTTC.

CDR3 region: CASSSVTDFSPGGYTF. Here the CDR3 DNA reads TGCGCCAGCAGCTCCGTTACTGACTTCAGTCCGGGGGGCTACACCTTC. This rearrangement joins TRBV5-1 to TRBJ1-2; D gene uncertain. CDR1 and CDR2 (germline): SGHRS, YFSETQ. The CDR3 length is 16 residues. Deletions cut 3 bases from V and 8 bases from J, with 23 bases between.

The chain joins TRBV4-3 to TRBJ2-5; TRBD2 might be the D (5 bases). The CDR3 is made up of 16 amino acids. Between the trimmed V and J ends, which lost 4 bases and 5 bases, there was a span of 20 bases. Germline values: CDR1 LGHNA, CDR2 YSLEER. CDR3 sequence (DNA): TGCGCCAGCAGCCCCATTGTGGCTAGCTCCGGGGAGACCCAGTACTTC. It specifies CASSPIVASSGETQYF.

This clone was picked up one time. This chain connects TRBV30 to TRBJ1-4; the match to TRBD1 covers 10 bases. The CDR3 loop spans 15 amino acids. V lost 2 bases and J lost 5; bases outside the gene matches: 5. Germline CDR1 GTSNPN, CDR2 SVGIG (reference sequence). CDR3: CAWSSGQGGNEKLFF. The DNA of the CDR3 is TGTGCCTGGAGTAGCGGACAGGGGGGGAATGAAAAACTGTTTTTT.

This rearrangement joins TRBV11-3 to TRBJ2-7; possibly TRBD1 for D (6 bases). V was clipped by 3 bases and J by 5 bases, with 11 bases between them. Germline values: CDR1 SGHNT, CDR2 YENEEA. CDR3 length equals 13 residues. CDR3 loop: CASSLQGWDEQYF. The CDR3 DNA reads as TGTGCCAGCAGCTTGCAGGGGTGGGACGAGCAGTACTTC.

J is TRBJ1-5 and V is TRBV19; no reliable D call. This CDR3 comprises 15 residues. V lost 2 bases and J 1 base, leaving 9 bases between the germline ends. Germline V gene data show CDR1 as LNHDA and CDR2 as SQIVND (reference sequence). The CDR3 spells CASSILVRSNQPQHF. The CDR3, as DNA: TGTGCCAGTAGTATACTTGTGAGAAGCAATCAGCCCCAGCATTTT.

The rearrangement uses TRBV19 and TRBJ2-7; TRBD2 agrees at 12 bases. The CDR3 runs to 15 residues. Germline V gene lookup returns CDR1 LNHDA and CDR2 SQIVND (reference sequence). V dropped 5 bases and J dropped 6; count of bases not matched to a gene: 8. The CDR3 sequence is CASSPTSGGSGEQYF. DNA of the CDR3: TGTGCCAGTAGTCCTACTAGCGGGGGGTCTGGCGAGCAGTACTTC.

The chain is built from TRBV5-6 and TRBJ1-1; weak D call: TRBD1 (5 bases). Per germline, CDR1 SGHDT and CDR2 YYEEEE. This CDR3 spans 16 amino acids. The V end lost 3 bases, the J end lost 1 base, and 16 bases lay between the germline ends. CDR3 loop: CASSSRRGGGNTEAFF. In DNA form, the CDR3 reads TGTGCCAGCAGCTCGCGGAGGGGCGGGGGGAACACTGAAGCTTTCTTT.

The rearrangement uses TRBV29-1 and TRBJ1-1; 10 positions agree with TRBD1. This CDR3 is 13 amino acids long. CDR1 and CDR2 (germline): SQVTM, ANQGSEA. Trimming took 7 bases from V and 12 from J; bases not matched to a gene: 14. The CDR3 nucleotides are TGCAGCGCTCAGACAGGGGGCGAGGATGTGACTTTCTTT. Its translation: CSAQTGGEDVTFF.

CDR3 DNA: TGCGCCAGCAGTGACGTGACTAGTCGGTTAGATACGCAGTATTTT. Protein sequence: CASSDVTSRLDTQYF. The chain recombines TRBV10-1 with TRBJ2-3; a weak D match, TRBD2 (6 bases). Trimming took 3 bases from V and 5 from J, leaving 15 bases between them. The germline CDR1 and CDR2 sequences are WNHNN and SYGVQD (reference sequence). The CDR3 is 15 residues long.

A few counts support this clone. The rearrangement links TRBV4-2 to TRBJ1-2; a possible D gene is TRBD1 (5 bases). Germline V gene sequence: CDR1 LGHNA, CDR2 YNFKEQ. Trimming cost V 5 bases and J 4 bases, with 8 bases left between them. The length of the CDR3 is 12 residues. This CDR3 is CASSDQGYGYTF. The CDR3 DNA sequence: TGTGCCAGCAGCGACCAGGGCTATGGCTACACCTTC.

This clone was seen a handful of times. This sequence joins TRBV6-6 and TRBJ1-5, with a weak D call TRBD1 (6 bases). Germline lookup yields CDR1 MNHNY and CDR2 SVGAGI (reference sequence). The CDR3 has 14 amino acids. V dropped 7 bases and J dropped 6 bases, with 16 bases sitting between them. The CDR3 nucleotides are TGTGCCAGCACCCACCGGGGGGCGGGTCAGCCCCAGCATTTT. Its translation: CASTHRGAGQPQHF.

This chain uses TRBV6-1 with TRBJ1-5; D not certain. Germline V gene data show CDR1 as MNHNS and CDR2 as SASEGT. V was clipped by 9 bases and J by 6 bases, with 18 bases between them. This CDR3 is 14 amino acids long. The CDR3 here is CASRLAAVFQPQHF. In DNA, the CDR3 is TGTGCCAGTAGACTTGCGGCGGTCTTTCAGCCCCAGCATTTT.

The V and J genes are TRBV9 and TRBJ2-7; 16 bases are shared with TRBD2. Trimming removed 3 bases from V and 4 bases from J; junction bases left unmatched: 4. CDR1 SGDLS and CDR2 YYNGEE come from the germline V gene. This CDR3 spans 16 amino acids. The CDR3 nucleotides read TGTGCCAGCAGCGAGGGACTAGCGGGGGGGCTATACGAGCAGTACTTC. Protein product: CASSEGLAGGLYEQYF. Based on the CDR3 plus reference TRBV9 and TRBJ2-7, the full variable domain is DSGVTQTPKHLITATGQRVTLRCSPRSGDLSVYWYQQSLDQGLQFLIQYYNGEERAKGNILERFSAQQFPDLHSELNLSSLELGDSALYFCASSEGLAGGLYEQYFGPGTRLTVT.

The chain recombines TRBV5-1 with TRBJ2-7; 8 nucleotides match TRBD1. CDR1 is SGHRS and CDR2 is YFSETQ in the germline V gene. CDR3 length: 13 residues. The J segment lost 6 bases and the V segment lost 0 bases, leaving 2 bases of the junction unmatched. The CDR3 DNA follows: TGCGCCAGCAGCTTGGAAACAGGGGGCGAGCAGTACTTC. This sequence encodes CASSLETGGEQYF. Using reference TRBV5-1 and TRBJ2-7 for the parts outside the CDR3, the full variable domain is KAGVTQTPRYLIKTRGQQVTLSCSPISGHRSVSWYQQTPGQGLQFLFEYFSETQRNKGNFPGRFSGRQFSNSRSEMNVSTLELGDSALYLCASSLETGGEQYFGPGTRLTVT.

The gene calls are TRBV19 and TRBJ2-7, with 12 bases matching TRBD2. Unmatched junction bases numbered 11, after V lost 1 base and J lost 1 base. Germline CDR1 LNHDA, CDR2 SQIVND (reference sequence). The CDR3 is 19 residues long. The DNA of the CDR3 is TGTGCCAGTAGTATAGGTACTAGCGGGGGGCGGAAAAGGTCCTACGAGCAGTACTTC. Residues: CASSIGTSGGRKRSYEQYF.

V and J are TRBV19 and TRBJ2-2; D is ambiguous. CDR3 length equals 13 residues. CDR1 LNHDA and CDR2 SQIVND come from the germline V gene (reference sequence). The germline V and J ends were trimmed by 6 bases and 5 bases, with 10 bases remaining between them. The CDR3 reads CASSPGPTGELFF. In DNA form, the CDR3 reads TGTGCCAGTAGCCCCGGTCCTACCGGGGAGCTGTTTTTT.

V is TRBV7-3 and J is TRBJ2-1; the D gene is possibly TRBD2 (6 bases). Germline V gene sequence: CDR1 SGHTA, CDR2 FQGTGA. V was trimmed by 1 base and J by 7 bases, leaving 8 bases between them. This CDR3 has 13 amino acids. In nucleotides, the CDR3 is TGTGCCAGCAGCTTAAACGGGGGAAATGAGCAGTTCTTC. Translating gives CASSLNGGNEQFF.

This clone was recorded a few times. The CDR3 protein is CASSLEGKYGYTF. The CDR3, as DNA: TGTGCCAGCAGCTTGGAGGGGAAATATGGCTACACCTTC. The rearrangement uses TRBV7-2 and TRBJ1-2, with D perhaps matching TRBD1 (5 bases). The CDR3 has 13 amino acids. V was clipped by 3 bases and J by 5 bases, with 10 bases between them. Germline-derived CDR1 and CDR2 are SGHTA and FQGNSA.

The chain joins TRBV2 to TRBJ2-1; 7 nucleotides align to TRBD2. Germline CDR1 and CDR2: SNHLY and FYNNEI. This CDR3 has 15 amino acids. V was pared by 6 bases and J by 3 bases, with 8 bases of the junction left unmatched. CDR3: CASRKVGGGYNEQFF. DNA of the CDR3: TGTGCCAGCAGGAAGGTGGGGGGGGGCTACAATGAGCAGTTCTTC. Supplemented by reference TRBV2 and TRBJ2-1, the full variable domain reads EPEVTQTPSHQVTQMGQEVILRCVPISNHLYFYWYRQILGQKVEFLVSFYNNEISEKSEIFDDQFSVERPDGSNFTLKIRSTKLEDSAMYFCASRKVGGGYNEQFFGPGTRLTVL.

This clone was detected once. V usage is TRBV15 and J usage is TRBJ1-4; D is possibly TRBD1 (5 bases). Trimming took off 8 bases at V and 0 bases at J, with 16 bases between the two ends. CDR3 size: 16 residues. Germline V lookup: CDR1 LNHNV, CDR2 YYDKDF (reference sequence). This CDR3 is CATSPGLTATNEKLFF. CDR3 coding DNA: TGTGCCACCTCCCCGGGACTTACTGCAACTAATGAAAAACTGTTTTTT.

The rearrangement joins TRBV11-3 to TRBJ1-3, with D perhaps TRBD1 (5 bases). This CDR3 comprises 15 residues. CDR1 and CDR2 from the germline V gene are SGHNT and YENEEA. Trimming removed 3 bases from V and 0 bases from J, with 9 bases in between. The CDR3 protein is CASSLSGLSGNTIYF. In DNA form, the CDR3 reads TGTGCCAGCAGCTTGTCAGGGCTCTCTGGAAACACCATATATTTT. Full variable domain (rest looked up from reference TRBV11-3 and TRBJ1-3): EAGVVQSPRYKIIEKKQPVAFWCNPISGHNTLYWYLQNLGQGPELLIRYENEEAVDDSQLPKDRFSAERLKGVDSTLKIQPAELGDSAVYLCASSLSGLSGNTIYFGEGSWLTVV.

V is TRBV7-2 and J is TRBJ1-4; TRBD1 matches at 10 bases. From germline, CDR1 is SGHTA and CDR2 FQGNSA. J was trimmed by 8 bases and V by 4 bases; bases with no gene match: 4. This CDR3 contains 14 residues. The CDR3 nucleotides read TGTGCCAGCAGCTCCGACAGGGGGCGAGAAAAACTGTTTTTT. This codes for CASSSDRGREKLFF.

The chain combines TRBV5-1 with TRBJ2-5; a weak D match, TRBD1 (6 bases). The germline V gene has CDR1 SGHRS and CDR2 YFSETQ. V dropped 0 bases and J dropped 2 bases, with 8 bases sitting between them. This CDR3 has 14 residues. This CDR3 is CASSLATGQETQYF. CDR3 coding DNA: TGCGCCAGCAGCTTGGCGACAGGTCAAGAGACCCAGTACTTC.

J is TRBJ2-7 and V is TRBV20-1; 7 bases are a match to TRBD1. The CDR3 sequence is 11 residues long. V trimming: 6 bases; J trimming: 7 bases; junction bases outside the gene matches: 6. Looked up from germline, CDR1 is DFQATT and CDR2 is SNEGSKA (reference sequence). The CDR3 here is CSAYSQGEQYF. For the CDR3, the DNA is TGCAGTGCCTACTCACAGGGGGAGCAGTACTTC.

This chain links TRBV30 with TRBJ1-6; the match to TRBD1 covers 8 bases. The V and J ends lost 3 bases and 2 bases, in that order; junction bases with no gene match: 6. The CDR3 extends over 16 amino acids. Germline values: CDR1 GTSNPN, CDR2 SVGIG (reference sequence). CDR3 bases: TGTGCCTGGAGAGGGACAGGACGCCCCTATAATTCACCCCTCCACTTT. The encoded protein is CAWRGTGRPYNSPLHF. The entire variable domain, with the rest obtained from reference TRBV30 and TRBJ1-6, is as follows: SQTIHQWPATLVQPVGSPLSLECTVEGTSNPNLYWYRQAAGRGLQLLFYSVGIGQISSEVPQNLSASRPQDRQFILSSKKLLLSDSGFYLCAWRGTGRPYNSPLHFGNGTRLTVT.